This entry concerns a single T cell receptor beta chain. RNA transcripts served as the template for amplifying TCR beta CDR3 regions. During a first-round RT-PCR of the TCR CDR3, the HTBI primer set was used. TCRdb fed the multiplex PCR reads into MiXCR, producing one record per CDR3 protein. The repertoire has about 290,000 distinct CDR3 sequences, approximately 16% of them found once; the top ten carry around 35%. V lost 1 base and J lost 3; bases outside the gene matches: 26. Germline CDR1 GTSNPN, CDR2 SVGIG (reference sequence). CDR3 length: 22 amino acids. This sample was included in a study of T cells in Graves' hyperthyroidism and ophthalmopathy.

The chain carries TRBV30 and TRBJ2-2, with 7 bases matching TRBD2. The specimen was blood. The clonotype originates from a man younger than 45 with Graves' hyperthyroidism. CDR3 protein: CAWSAIRYPPGLTNRYTGELFF. The CDR3 DNA reads TGTGCCTGGAGTGCCATAAGATATCCCCCGGGACTAACGAACAGATACACCGGGGAGCTGTTTTTT.